These T cell receptor beta chains were read from a single sample in a study of shared clonotypes between healthy human individuals. Libraries were prepared by immunoSEQ multiplex PCR; TCRdb keeps only in-frame clonotypes and omits some of them. The sample carries roughly 2.6 million clones, around nine tenths recorded once. The sequenced material came from naive CD4+ T cells sorted from blood. The receptors come from a man younger than 35 in good health. CDR3s include the opening cysteine and the closing phenylalanine or tryptophan. Fields, in order: D gene, V gene, J gene, clone size, CDR3 protein, CDR3 DNA. The D gene is left open where the match is weak. Where a row states a size, it is once, few, many or the class of an expanded clone; other rows omit it.

D: TRBD1; V: TRBV11-2; J: TRBJ2-2; size: NA; CDR3: CASSPRQGAAGELFF; DNA: TGTGCCAGCAGCCCGCGCCAGGGGGCGGCCGGGGAGCTGTTTTTT
D: NA; V: TRBV19; J: TRBJ1-1; size: NA; CDR3: CASSIMGANTEAFF; DNA: TGTGCCAGTAGTATAATGGGGGCGAACACTGAAGCTTTCTTT
D: TRBD2; V: TRBV7-2; J: TRBJ2-5; size: NA; CDR3: CASSLITGGPETQYF; DNA: TGTGCCAGCAGCTTGATAACGGGAGGGCCGGAGACCCAGTACTTC
D: NA; V: TRBV28; J: TRBJ2-3; size: NA; CDR3: CASSPPQKGADTQYF; DNA: TGTGCCAGCAGTCCCCCCCAGAAGGGGGCAGATACGCAGTATTTT
D: NA; V: TRBV7-8; J: TRBJ2-7; size: NA; CDR3: CASSLGGDEQYF; DNA: TGTGCCAGCAGCTTAGGGGGTGACGAGCAGTACTTC
D: NA; V: TRBV29-1; J: TRBJ2-5; size: NA; CDR3: CSVESETQYF; DNA: TGCAGCGTTGAGAGTGAGACCCAGTACTTC
D: NA; V: TRBV6-6; J: TRBJ1-2; size: NA; CDR3: CASSYGGFYGYTF; DNA: TGTGCCAGCAGTTATGGGGGATTCTATGGCTACACCTTC
D: TRBD1; V: TRBV6-1; J: TRBJ2-2; size: NA; CDR3: CASSVRQGAIGELFF; DNA: TGTGCCAGCAGTGTAAGGCAGGGGGCGATCGGGGAGCTGTTTTTT
D: NA; V: TRBV7-6; J: TRBJ1-5; size: NA; CDR3: CASSLMRPGGWPQHF; DNA: TGTGCCAGCAGCTTAATGAGGCCGGGCGGGTGGCCCCAGCATTTT
D: TRBD1; V: TRBV5-1; J: TRBJ2-1; size: NA; CDR3: CASSIRRTGSSYNEQFF; DNA: TGCGCCAGCAGTATTCGACGGACAGGGAGCTCCTACAATGAGCAGTTCTTC
D: TRBD1; V: TRBV12-5; J: TRBJ2-7; size: NA; CDR3: CASGLVWDRESYEQYF; DNA: TGTGCTAGTGGTTTGGTGTGGGACAGGGAGTCCTACGAGCAGTACTTC
D: TRBD1; V: TRBV7-9; J: TRBJ1-1; size: NA; CDR3: CASSPNDRGGTEAFF; DNA: TGTGCCAGCAGTCCTAACGACAGGGGAGGCACTGAAGCTTTCTTT
D: NA; V: TRBV28; J: TRBJ2-5; size: NA; CDR3: CASSLAPAGEAKETQYF; DNA: TGTGCCAGCAGTTTAGCCCCAGCAGGGGAAGCCAAAGAGACCCAGTACTTC
D: NA; V: TRBV5-6; J: TRBJ2-7; size: NA; CDR3: CASSLSGGGGYEQYF; DNA: TGTGCCAGCAGCTTGTCCGGAGGGGGCGGCTACGAGCAGTACTTC
D: NA; V: TRBV6-5; J: TRBJ1-1; size: few; CDR3: CASSSVGGAEAFF; DNA: TGTGCCAGCAGTTCAGTTGGGGGCGCGGAAGCTTTCTTT
D: TRBD2; V: TRBV4-3; J: TRBJ2-1; size: NA; CDR3: CASKYGTSGRPSYNEQFF; DNA: TGCGCCAGCAAATACGGGACTAGCGGGAGGCCCTCCTACAATGAGCAGTTCTTC
D: NA; V: TRBV14; J: TRBJ1-2; size: NA; CDR3: CASSQSRTANYGYTF; DNA: TGTGCCAGCAGCCAATCCCGGACAGCTAACTATGGCTACACCTTC
D: NA; V: TRBV6-5; J: TRBJ1-1; size: few; CDR3: CASSYQGSTEAFF; DNA: TGTGCCAGCAGTTACCAGGGGAGCACTGAAGCTTTCTTT
D: NA; V: TRBV18; J: TRBJ2-3; size: few; CDR3: CASSPASGTDTQYF; DNA: TGTGCCAGCTCCCCTGCTAGTGGCACAGATACGCAGTATTTT
D: NA; V: TRBV28; J: TRBJ2-7; size: NA; CDR3: CASTLRGLPRGYEQYF; DNA: TGTGCCAGCACCCTCCGAGGTCTCCCACGGGGATACGAGCAGTACTTC
D: NA; V: TRBV10-1; J: TRBJ2-3; size: once; CDR3: CASSEGDRSTDTQYF; DNA: TGCGCCAGCAGTGAGGGTGACCGGAGCACAGATACGCAGTATTTT
D: NA; V: TRBV4-1; J: TRBJ2-1; size: NA; CDR3: CASSPLWVLYNEQFF; DNA: TGCGCCAGCAGCCCCCTCTGGGTGCTCTACAATGAGCAGTTCTTC
D: NA; V: TRBV30; J: TRBJ2-1; size: NA; CDR3: CAWNVVIAGEQFF; DNA: TGTGCCTGGAATGTGGTTATAGCTGGCGAGCAGTTCTTC
D: NA; V: TRBV6-5; J: TRBJ1-1; size: NA; CDR3: CASGRVRDTEAFF; DNA: TGTGCCAGCGGCCGGGTTAGGGACACTGAAGCTTTCTTT
D: TRBD2; V: TRBV4-3; J: TRBJ2-2; size: NA; CDR3: CASSQESGSTGELFF; DNA: TGCGCCAGCAGCCAAGAGAGCGGGAGCACCGGGGAGCTGTTTTTT
D: TRBD1; V: TRBV19; J: TRBJ2-5; size: NA; CDR3: CASSFTGTGETQYF; DNA: TGTGCCAGTAGTTTTACCGGGACAGGGGAGACCCAGTACTTC
D: TRBD2; V: TRBV10-1; J: TRBJ2-1; size: NA; CDR3: CASSEEAGSYNEQFF; DNA: TGCGCCAGCAGTGAGGAAGCGGGGAGTTACAATGAGCAGTTCTTC
D: NA; V: TRBV9; J: TRBJ1-1; size: NA; CDR3: CASSLNQGSTEAFF; DNA: TGTGCCAGCAGCCTTAACCAGGGCTCTACCGAAGCTTTCTTT
D: TRBD2; V: TRBV7-2; J: TRBJ2-7; size: NA; CDR3: CASSPIASGSFPYEQYF; DNA: TGTGCCAGCAGCCCGATCGCTAGCGGGAGTTTCCCCTACGAGCAGTACTTC
D: NA; V: TRBV5-1; J: TRBJ1-3; size: NA; CDR3: CASSPGPSGNTIYF; DNA: TGCGCCAGCAGCCCAGGACCCTCTGGAAACACCATATATTTT
D: NA; V: TRBV5-5; J: TRBJ1-5; size: NA; CDR3: CASSFQGTNQPQHF; DNA: TGTGCCAGCAGCTTCCAAGGGACTAATCAGCCCCAGCATTTT
D: NA; V: TRBV6-1; J: TRBJ1-2; size: NA; CDR3: CASSAGTSNYGYTF; DNA: TGTGCCAGCAGTGCCGGGACATCTAACTATGGCTACACCTTC
D: TRBD2; V: TRBV9; J: TRBJ2-3; size: NA; CDR3: CASSAAGPTDTQYF; DNA: TGTGCCAGCAGCGCAGCGGGACCCACAGATACGCAGTATTTT
D: TRBD2; V: TRBV18; J: TRBJ2-1; size: NA; CDR3: CASSPGLAAYNEQFF; DNA: TGTGCCAGCTCACCAGGACTAGCGGCCTACAATGAGCAGTTCTTC
D: NA; V: TRBV4-3; J: TRBJ2-7; size: once; CDR3: CASSQEWASSSSYEQYF; DNA: TGCGCCAGCAGCCAAGAATGGGCTAGCTCGAGCTCCTACGAGCAGTACTTC
D: NA; V: TRBV18; J: TRBJ1-2; size: NA; CDR3: CATSRGYNYGYTF; DNA: TGTGCCACCTCTCGGGGGTATAACTATGGCTACACCTTC
D: TRBD1; V: TRBV10-2; J: TRBJ2-3; size: NA; CDR3: CASGLGTGGTDTQYF; DNA: TGCGCCAGCGGGCTCGGGACAGGGGGCACAGATACGCAGTATTTT
D: NA; V: TRBV7-2; J: TRBJ1-5; size: NA; CDR3: CASSLIGVGNQPQHF; DNA: TGTGCCAGCAGCTTGATAGGGGTGGGCAATCAGCCCCAGCATTTT
D: NA; V: TRBV28; J: TRBJ1-1; size: NA; CDR3: CASSLWQVGNTEAFF; DNA: TGTGCCAGCAGTTTATGGCAGGTGGGAAACACTGAAGCTTTCTTT
D: TRBD1; V: TRBV19; J: TRBJ1-6; size: NA; CDR3: CASSAGTGIDSPLHF; DNA: TGTGCCAGTAGTGCGGGGACAGGGATTGATTCACCCCTCCACTTT
D: NA; V: TRBV30; J: TRBJ1-3; size: NA; CDR3: CAWSVQGIGNTIYF; DNA: TGTGCCTGGAGTGTACAGGGAATTGGAAACACCATATATTTT
D: NA; V: TRBV30; J: TRBJ1-1; size: few; CDR3: CAWGGGKNTEAFF; DNA: TGTGCCTGGGGTGGAGGGAAGAACACTGAAGCTTTCTTT
D: TRBD2; V: TRBV19; J: TRBJ2-7; size: NA; CDR3: CASSTGLGPEQYF; DNA: TGTGCCAGTTCTACGGGACTAGGTCCCGAGCAGTACTTC
D: TRBD2; V: TRBV5-4; J: TRBJ2-1; size: NA; CDR3: CASSLGSGSTNEQFF; DNA: TGTGCCAGCAGCTTGGGGAGCGGGAGTACCAATGAGCAGTTCTTC
D: TRBD1; V: TRBV5-1; J: TRBJ1-6; size: NA; CDR3: CASSLDRDRNSPLHF; DNA: TGCGCCAGCAGCTTGGACCGGGACAGAAATTCACCCCTCCACTTT
D: NA; V: TRBV10-3; J: TRBJ2-2; size: NA; CDR3: CAMGQTANTGELFF; DNA: TGTGCCATGGGCCAGACTGCGAACACCGGGGAGCTGTTTTTT
D: NA; V: TRBV19; J: TRBJ2-2; size: NA; CDR3: CASSTILNTGELFF; DNA: TGTGCCAGTAGTACCATTCTTAACACCGGGGAGCTGTTTTTT
D: NA; V: TRBV10-3; J: TRBJ2-5; size: once; CDR3: CAISQPSGTQETQYF; DNA: TGTGCCATCAGCCAACCCTCCGGGACCCAAGAGACCCAGTACTTC
D: TRBD1; V: TRBV6-6; J: TRBJ2-7; size: NA; CDR3: CASSYFNRGPVQYF; DNA: TGTGCCAGCAGTTACTTTAACAGGGGGCCGGTGCAGTACTTC
D: TRBD1; V: TRBV7-9; J: TRBJ1-6; size: few; CDR3: CASSQAPGTGFNSPLHF; DNA: TGTGCCAGCAGCCAAGCTCCTGGGACAGGATTCAATTCACCCCTCCACTTT
D: TRBD2; V: TRBV30; J: TRBJ2-1; size: NA; CDR3: CAWKAGGYNEQFF; DNA: TGTGCCTGGAAGGCGGGGGGGTACAATGAGCAGTTCTTC
D: TRBD1; V: TRBV14; J: TRBJ2-7; size: NA; CDR3: CASSQGTGLSYEQYF; DNA: TGTGCCAGCAGCCAAGGGACAGGGTTATCCTACGAGCAGTACTTC
D: NA; V: TRBV30; J: TRBJ1-1; size: NA; CDR3: CAWKPTARHGEAFF; DNA: TGTGCCTGGAAGCCGACGGCCCGACATGGTGAAGCTTTCTTT
D: TRBD1; V: TRBV7-9; J: TRBJ2-7; size: NA; CDR3: CASSSGTVFYEQYF; DNA: TGTGCCAGCAGCTCGGGGACAGTTTTCTACGAGCAGTACTTC
D: TRBD1; V: TRBV19; J: TRBJ1-2; size: NA; CDR3: CASSIAGTANGYTF; DNA: TGTGCCAGTAGTATAGCTGGGACAGCGAATGGCTACACCTTC
D: TRBD1; V: TRBV6-6; J: TRBJ2-7; size: NA; CDR3: CASSYLGTGTYEQYF; DNA: TGTGCCAGCAGTTACCTCGGGACAGGCACCTACGAGCAGTACTTC